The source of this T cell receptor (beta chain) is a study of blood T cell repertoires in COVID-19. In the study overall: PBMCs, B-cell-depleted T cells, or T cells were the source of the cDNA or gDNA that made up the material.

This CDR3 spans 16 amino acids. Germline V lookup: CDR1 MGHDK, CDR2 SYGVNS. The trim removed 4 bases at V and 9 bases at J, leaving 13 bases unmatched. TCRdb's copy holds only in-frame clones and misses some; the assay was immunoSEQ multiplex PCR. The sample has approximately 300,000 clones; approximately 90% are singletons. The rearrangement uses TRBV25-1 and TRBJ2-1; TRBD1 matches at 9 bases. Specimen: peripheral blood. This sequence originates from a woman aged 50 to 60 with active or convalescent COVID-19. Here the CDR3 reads CASSGAGTGRFSEQFF. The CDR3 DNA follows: TGTGCCAGCAGTGGCGCCGGGACAGGGCGTTTTAGTGAGCAGTTCTTC.